These 6 T cell receptor beta chains originate from one sample sequenced in a study of T-cell memory formation after mild COVID-19. Each CDR3 protein is one row after TCRdb ran MiXCR on the 5' RACE reads. The sample records some 260,000 distinct CDR3 sequences, roughly 15% being singletons. Source material: PBMCs or a T cell subset sorted from them (not recorded which). The receptor source for this set is a young man who had mild COVID-19 (a few samples of this study predate the infection). Cell type and time point are not known.

This chain connects TRBV7-2 to TRBJ2-3; D assignment may be TRBD1 or TRBD2 (5 bases each). From germline, CDR1 is SGHTA and CDR2 FQGNSA. The CDR3 spans 14 residues. V lost 4 bases to trimming and J lost 3 bases, with 11 bases between them. The CDR3 spells CASSYGTATDTQYF. In DNA form, the CDR3 reads TGTGCCAGCAGCTACGGGACCGCGACAGATACGCAGTATTTT.

In this sample, this clonotype turned up a few times. The V and J genes are TRBV15 and TRBJ1-2; 8 bases are a match to TRBD1. V trimming: 6 bases; J trimming: 4 bases; junction bases outside the gene matches: 7. Germline values: CDR1 LNHNV, CDR2 YYDKDF (reference sequence). This CDR3 contains 14 residues. CDR3 loop: CATRVSGGSYGYTF. The CDR3 region has the DNA TGTGCCACCAGAGTCTCAGGGGGCAGCTATGGCTACACCTTC.

The chain employs TRBV10-3 and TRBJ2-3; 9 bases agree with TRBD1. This CDR3 is built from 14 residues. Per the germline V gene, CDR1 is ENHRY and CDR2 is SYGVKD. J was trimmed by 4 bases and V by 10 bases; bases with no gene match: 9. DNA of the CDR3: TGTGCCACCCTCCGGGACAGGGTTTCAGATACGCAGTATTTT. This encodes CATLRDRVSDTQYF.

The J gene is TRBJ1-1, the V gene TRBV20-1; no clear D gene. From germline, CDR1 is DFQATT and CDR2 SNEGSKA (reference sequence). Trimming left V 7 bases short and J 5 bases short, with 17 bases between. This CDR3 comprises 13 residues. The chain's CDR3 is CSVSREHGTEAFF. Here the CDR3 DNA reads TGCAGTGTTTCTCGCGAACACGGGACTGAAGCTTTCTTT.

The CDR3 loop reads CASSSRGGGGETQYF. The CDR3 bases are TGTGCCAGCAGCTCTAGAGGAGGTGGCGGCGAGACCCAGTACTTC. This chain connects TRBV11-3 to TRBJ2-5, with D possibly being TRBD2 (5 bases). Trimming cost V 4 bases and J 5 bases, with 17 bases left between them. The CDR3 spans 15 residues. Germline CDR1 reads SGHNT; CDR2 reads YENEEA.

This clonotype was seen a few times. The chain recombines TRBV3-1 with TRBJ2-3; D may be TRBD2 (7 bases). Germline V gene lookup returns CDR1 LGHDT and CDR2 YNNKEL (reference sequence). This CDR3 comprises 15 residues. V gave up 2 bases and J gave up 4 bases, with 13 bases separating them. The CDR3 DNA follows: TGTGCCAGCAGCCAATCCGGGGGGCCTTCAGATACGCAGTATTTT. Protein product: CASSQSGGPSDTQYF.